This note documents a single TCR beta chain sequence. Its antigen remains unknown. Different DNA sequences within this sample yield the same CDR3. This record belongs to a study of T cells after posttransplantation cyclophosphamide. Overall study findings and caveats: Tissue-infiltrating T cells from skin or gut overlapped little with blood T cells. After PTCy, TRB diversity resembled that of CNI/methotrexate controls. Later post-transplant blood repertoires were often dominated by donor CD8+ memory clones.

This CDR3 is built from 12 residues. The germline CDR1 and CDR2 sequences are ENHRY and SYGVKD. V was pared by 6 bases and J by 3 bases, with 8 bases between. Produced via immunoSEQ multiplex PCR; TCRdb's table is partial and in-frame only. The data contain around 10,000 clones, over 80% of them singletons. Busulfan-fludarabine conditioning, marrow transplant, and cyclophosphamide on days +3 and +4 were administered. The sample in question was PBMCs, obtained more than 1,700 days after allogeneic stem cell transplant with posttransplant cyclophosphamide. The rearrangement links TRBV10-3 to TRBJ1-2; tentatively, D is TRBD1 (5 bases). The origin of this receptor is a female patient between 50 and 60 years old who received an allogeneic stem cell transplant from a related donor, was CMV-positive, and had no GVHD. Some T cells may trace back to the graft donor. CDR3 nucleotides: TGTGCCATCAGGGAAGGGGACTATGGCTACACCTTC. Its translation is CAIREGDYGYTF.